This T cell receptor beta chain derives from a study of preoperative IRX-2 immunotherapy in early breast cancer. Treatment indicated: preoperative locoregional IRX-2 cytokine immunotherapy. Samples came from a phase Ib trial of preoperative locoregional IRX-2 cytokine immunotherapy. Assay used: immunoSEQ multiplex PCR; TCRdb lists only in-frame clones, some missing. In the table there are roughly 43,000 clones, about 95% of which are singletons. The CDR3 runs to 12 residues. Per germline, CDR1 MGHRA and CDR2 YSYEKL. V was cut by 1 base and J by 11 bases, with 11 bases left in between. The TCR originated in a human donor with breast cancer. The specimen comprised tumor tissue, sampled after IRX-2 immunotherapy. The gene calls are TRBV4-1 and TRBJ1-1; D unresolved. The CDR3 loop is CASSQGDGKAFF. The CDR3 region has the DNA TGCGCCAGCAGCCAAGGGGATGGGAAGGCTTTCTTT.